This T cell receptor beta chain was retrieved from a study of T cell responses to AZD1222 COVID-19 vaccine. This CDR3 has 13 residues. Deletions cut 1 base from V and 0 bases from J, with 3 bases between. CDR1 and CDR2 from the germline V gene are SEHNR and FQNEAQ (reference sequence). In this sample, this clone turned up once. Sequencing used immunoSEQ multiplex PCR; TCRdb keeps in-frame clones, though not all of them. The sample yields some 61,000 clones, about 90% seen once. This sequence joins TRBV7-9 and TRBJ1-1, with D uncertain. The clonotype comes from an adult in good health. The sample in question was peripheral blood, obtained on day 0 of AZD1222 vaccination. The CDR3 coding sequence is TGTGCCAGCAGCTTAGATGTGAACACTGAAGCTTTCTTT. This codes for CASSLDVNTEAFF.